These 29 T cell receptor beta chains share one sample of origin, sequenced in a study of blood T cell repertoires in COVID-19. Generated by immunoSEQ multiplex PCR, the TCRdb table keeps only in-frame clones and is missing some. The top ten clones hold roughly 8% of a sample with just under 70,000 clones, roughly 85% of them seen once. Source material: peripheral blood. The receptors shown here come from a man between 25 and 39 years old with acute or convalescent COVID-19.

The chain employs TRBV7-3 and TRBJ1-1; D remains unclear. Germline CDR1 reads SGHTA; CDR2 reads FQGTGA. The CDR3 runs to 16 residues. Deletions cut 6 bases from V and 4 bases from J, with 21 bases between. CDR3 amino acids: CASSPGGIFHTTEAFF. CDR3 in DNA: TGTGCCAGCAGTCCCGGAGGGATTTTCCATACCACTGAAGCTTTCTTT. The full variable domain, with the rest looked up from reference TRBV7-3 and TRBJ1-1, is GAGVSQTPSNKVTEKGKYVELRCDPISGHTALYWYRQSLGQGPEFLIYFQGTGAADDSGLPNDRFFAVRPEGSVSTLKIQRTERGDSAVYLCASSPGGIFHTTEAFFGQGTRLTVV.

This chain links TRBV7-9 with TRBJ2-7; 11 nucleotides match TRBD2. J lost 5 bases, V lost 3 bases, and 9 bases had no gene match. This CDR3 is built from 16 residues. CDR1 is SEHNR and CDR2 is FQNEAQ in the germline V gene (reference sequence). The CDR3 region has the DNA TGTGCCAGCAGCTTGGGGACTAGCGGTCCCTTGAACGAGCAGTACTTC. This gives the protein CASSLGTSGPLNEQYF. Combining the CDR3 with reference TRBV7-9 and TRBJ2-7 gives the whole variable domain DTGVSQNPRHKITKRGQNVTFRCDPISEHNRLYWYRQTLGQGPEFLTYFQNEAQLEKSRLLSDRFSAERPKGSFSTLEIQRTEQGDSAMYLCASSLGTSGPLNEQYFGPGTRLTVT.

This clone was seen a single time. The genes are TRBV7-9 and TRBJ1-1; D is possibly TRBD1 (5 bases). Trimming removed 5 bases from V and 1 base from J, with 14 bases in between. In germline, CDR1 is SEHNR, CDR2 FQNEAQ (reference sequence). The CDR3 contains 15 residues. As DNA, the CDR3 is TGTGCCAGCAGCCCTCAAATTGGGGCGAACACTGAAGCTTTCTTT. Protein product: CASSPQIGANTEAFF.

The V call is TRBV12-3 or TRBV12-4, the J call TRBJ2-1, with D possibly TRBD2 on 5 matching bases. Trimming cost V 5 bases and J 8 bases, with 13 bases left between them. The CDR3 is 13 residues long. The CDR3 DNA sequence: TGTGCCAGCAGTATCAAACTAGGCTATGAGCAGTTCTTC. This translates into CASSIKLGYEQFF.

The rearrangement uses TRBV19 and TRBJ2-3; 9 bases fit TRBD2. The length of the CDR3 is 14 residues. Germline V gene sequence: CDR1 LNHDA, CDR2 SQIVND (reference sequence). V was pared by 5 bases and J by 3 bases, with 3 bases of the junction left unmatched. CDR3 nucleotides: TGTGCCAGTAGTGTGCGGGAGGGGACAGATACGCAGTATTTT. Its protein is CASSVREGTDTQYF.

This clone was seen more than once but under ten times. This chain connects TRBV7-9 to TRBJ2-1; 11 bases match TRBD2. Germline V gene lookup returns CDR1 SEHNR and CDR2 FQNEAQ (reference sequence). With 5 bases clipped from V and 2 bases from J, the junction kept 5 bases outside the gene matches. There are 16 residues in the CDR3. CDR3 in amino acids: CASSPSTSGTYNEQFF. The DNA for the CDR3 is TGTGCCAGCAGCCCGTCGACTAGCGGGACCTACAATGAGCAGTTCTTC.

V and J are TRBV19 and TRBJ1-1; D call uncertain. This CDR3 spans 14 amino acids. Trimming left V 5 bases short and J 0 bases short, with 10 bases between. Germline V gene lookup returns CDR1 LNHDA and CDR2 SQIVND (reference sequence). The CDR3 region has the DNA TGTGCCAGTAGTCTGGGCGGGGTGAACACTGAAGCTTTCTTT. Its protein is CASSLGGVNTEAFF.

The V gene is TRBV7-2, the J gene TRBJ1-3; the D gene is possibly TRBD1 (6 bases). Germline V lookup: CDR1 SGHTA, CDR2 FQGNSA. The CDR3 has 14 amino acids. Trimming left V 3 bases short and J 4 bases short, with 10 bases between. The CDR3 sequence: CASSFTGSGNTIYF. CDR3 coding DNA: TGTGCCAGCAGCTTTACAGGGTCGGGAAACACCATATATTTT.

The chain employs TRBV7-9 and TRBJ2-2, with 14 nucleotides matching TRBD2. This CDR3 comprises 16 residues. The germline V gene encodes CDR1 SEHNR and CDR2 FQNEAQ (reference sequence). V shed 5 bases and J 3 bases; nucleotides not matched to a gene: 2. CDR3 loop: CASSRGLAGDTGELFF. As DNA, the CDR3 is TGTGCCAGCAGCAGGGGACTAGCGGGAGACACCGGGGAGCTGTTTTTT.

This chain's CDR3 is CSVELADYEQYF. The CDR3 DNA is TGCAGCGTTGAACTAGCGGACTACGAGCAGTACTTC. The chain combines TRBV29-1 with TRBJ2-7, with 7 bases that match TRBD2. After removal of 2 bases from V and 3 bases from J, the junction contained 1 base not matched to a gene. CDR3 length: 12 amino acids. Germline V gives CDR1 SQVTM, CDR2 ANQGSEA.

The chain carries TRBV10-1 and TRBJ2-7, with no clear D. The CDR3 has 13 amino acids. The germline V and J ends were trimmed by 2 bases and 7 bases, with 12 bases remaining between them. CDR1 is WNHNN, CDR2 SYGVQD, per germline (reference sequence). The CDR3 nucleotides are TGCGCCAGCAGTGAGGTTTCAGGAAGGGAGCAGTACTTC. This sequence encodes CASSEVSGREQYF.

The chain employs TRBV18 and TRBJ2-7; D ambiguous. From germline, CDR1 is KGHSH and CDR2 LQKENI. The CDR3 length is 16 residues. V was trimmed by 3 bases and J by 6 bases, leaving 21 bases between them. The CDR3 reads CASSPPPGAPKPEQYF. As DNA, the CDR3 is TGTGCCAGCTCACCCCCCCCCGGTGCCCCAAAGCCCGAGCAGTACTTC.

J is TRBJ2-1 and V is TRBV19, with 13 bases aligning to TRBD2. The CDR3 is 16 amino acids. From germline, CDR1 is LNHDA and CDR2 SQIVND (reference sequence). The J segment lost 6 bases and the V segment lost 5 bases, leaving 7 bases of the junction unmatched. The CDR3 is CASSQLAGGGGNEQFF. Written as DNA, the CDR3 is TGTGCCAGTAGTCAACTAGCGGGAGGGGGGGGCAATGAGCAGTTCTTC.

The CDR3 protein is CATSRGGGEQFF. DNA of the CDR3: TGTGCCACCAGCAGAGGGGGCGGTGAGCAGTTCTTC. V usage is TRBV15 and J usage is TRBJ2-1; a possible D gene is TRBD1 (5 bases). The length of the CDR3 is 12 residues. V was shortened by 1 base and J by 9 bases, with 7 bases between the two germline ends. The germline V gene encodes CDR1 LNHNV and CDR2 YYDKDF (reference sequence).

The CDR3 DNA follows: TGTGCCAGCAGCTTAAGAGTGACGGGACAGGGTAACTACGAGCAGTACTTC. This gives the protein CASSLRVTGQGNYEQYF. The genes are TRBV7-8 and TRBJ2-7; 9 nucleotides line up with TRBD1. This CDR3 has 17 residues. Germline V gene sequence: CDR1 SGHVS, CDR2 FQNEAQ. With 2 bases clipped from V and 3 bases from J, the junction kept 11 bases outside the gene matches.

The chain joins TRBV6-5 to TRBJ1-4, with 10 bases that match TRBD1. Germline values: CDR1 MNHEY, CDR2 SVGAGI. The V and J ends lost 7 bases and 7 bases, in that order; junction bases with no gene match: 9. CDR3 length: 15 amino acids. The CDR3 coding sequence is TGTGCCAGCACTAATTCTGGGGACAGGGGTGAAAAACTGTTTTTT. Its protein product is CASTNSGDRGEKLFF.

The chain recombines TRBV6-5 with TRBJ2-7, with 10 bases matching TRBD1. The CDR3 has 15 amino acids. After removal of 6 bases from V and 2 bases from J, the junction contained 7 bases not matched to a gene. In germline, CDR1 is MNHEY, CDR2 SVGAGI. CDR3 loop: CASRTGTGVAYEQYF. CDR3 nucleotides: TGTGCCAGCAGGACCGGGACAGGGGTCGCCTACGAGCAGTACTTC.

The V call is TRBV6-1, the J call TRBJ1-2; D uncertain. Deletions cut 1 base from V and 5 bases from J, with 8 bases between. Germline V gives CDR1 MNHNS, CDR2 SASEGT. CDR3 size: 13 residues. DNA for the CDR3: TGTGCCAGCAGTGAAGATACAGCTTATGGCTACACCTTC. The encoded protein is CASSEDTAYGYTF.

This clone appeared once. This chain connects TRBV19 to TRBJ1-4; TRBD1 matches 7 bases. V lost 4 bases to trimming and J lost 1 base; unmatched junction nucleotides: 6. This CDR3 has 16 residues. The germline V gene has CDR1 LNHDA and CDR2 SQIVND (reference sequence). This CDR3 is CASSTDRVRTNEKLFF. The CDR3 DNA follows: TGTGCCAGTAGTACCGACAGGGTGAGAACTAATGAAAAACTGTTTTTT.

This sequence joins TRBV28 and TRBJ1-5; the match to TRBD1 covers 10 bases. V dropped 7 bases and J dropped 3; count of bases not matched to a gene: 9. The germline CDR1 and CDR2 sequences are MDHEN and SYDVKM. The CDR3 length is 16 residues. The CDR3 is CASKVETGGFNQPQHF. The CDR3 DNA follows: TGTGCCAGCAAAGTTGAGACAGGGGGCTTCAATCAGCCCCAGCATTTT.

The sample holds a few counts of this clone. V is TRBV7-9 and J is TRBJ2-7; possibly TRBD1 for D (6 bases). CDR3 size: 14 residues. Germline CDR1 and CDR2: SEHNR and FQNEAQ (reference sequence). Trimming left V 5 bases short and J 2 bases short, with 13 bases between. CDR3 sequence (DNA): TGTGCCAGCAGCCAATGGACAGCACCCTACGAGCAGTACTTC. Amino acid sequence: CASSQWTAPYEQYF.

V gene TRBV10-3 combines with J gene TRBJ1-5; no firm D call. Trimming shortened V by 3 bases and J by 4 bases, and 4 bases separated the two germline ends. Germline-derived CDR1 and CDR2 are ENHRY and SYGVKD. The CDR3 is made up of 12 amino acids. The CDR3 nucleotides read TGTGCCATCAGTGACCCGAATCAGCCCCAGCATTTT. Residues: CAISDPNQPQHF.

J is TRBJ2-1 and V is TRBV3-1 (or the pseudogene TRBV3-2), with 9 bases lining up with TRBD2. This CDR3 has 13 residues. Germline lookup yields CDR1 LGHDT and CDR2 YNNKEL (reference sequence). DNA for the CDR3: TGTGCTAGCGGGAGTATGTCCTACAATGAGCAGTTCTTC. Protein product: CASGSMSYNEQFF.

The CDR3 protein is CASSIRRGQPQHF. The CDR3 nucleotides read TGTGCCAGTAGTATAAGGAGAGGGCAGCCCCAGCATTTT. The gene calls are TRBV19 and TRBJ1-5; D is uncertain. Trimming removed 2 bases at V and 7 bases at J, with 9 bases between. Germline loops: CDR1 LNHDA, CDR2 SQIVND (reference sequence). The CDR3 covers 13 residues. Based on the CDR3 plus reference TRBV19 and TRBJ1-5, the full variable domain is DGGITQSPKYLFRKEGQNVTLSCEQNLNHDAMYWYRQDPGQGLRLIYYSQIVNDFQKGDIAEGYSVSREKKESFPLTVTSAQKNPTAFYLCASSIRRGQPQHFGDGTRLSIL.

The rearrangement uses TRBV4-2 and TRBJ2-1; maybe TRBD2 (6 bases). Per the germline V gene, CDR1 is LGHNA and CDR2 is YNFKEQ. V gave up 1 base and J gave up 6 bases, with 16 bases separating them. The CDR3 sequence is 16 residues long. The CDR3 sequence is CASSQVAVYRGNEQFF. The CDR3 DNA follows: TGTGCCAGCAGCCAAGTAGCGGTCTATAGGGGCAATGAGCAGTTCTTC.

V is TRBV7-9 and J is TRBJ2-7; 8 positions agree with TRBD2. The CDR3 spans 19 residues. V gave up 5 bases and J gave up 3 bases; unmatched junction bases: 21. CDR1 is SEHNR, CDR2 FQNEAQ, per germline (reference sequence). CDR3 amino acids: CASSHSPGLGVHYGYEQYF. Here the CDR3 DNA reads TGTGCCAGCAGCCATTCACCGGGACTAGGAGTACACTATGGCTACGAGCAGTACTTC.

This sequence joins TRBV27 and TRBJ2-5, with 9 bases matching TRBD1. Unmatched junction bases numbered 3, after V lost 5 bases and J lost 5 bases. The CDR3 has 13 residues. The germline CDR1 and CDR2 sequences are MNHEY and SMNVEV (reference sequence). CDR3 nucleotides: TGTGCCAGCAGTCAAGACAGGGGGGAGACCCAGTACTTC. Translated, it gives CASSQDRGETQYF.

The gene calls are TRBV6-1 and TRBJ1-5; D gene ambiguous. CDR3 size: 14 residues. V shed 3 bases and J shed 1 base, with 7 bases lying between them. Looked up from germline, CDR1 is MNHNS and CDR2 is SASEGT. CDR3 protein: CASSEALSNQPQHF. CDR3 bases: TGTGCCAGCAGTGAGGCTTTAAGCAATCAGCCCCAGCATTTT.

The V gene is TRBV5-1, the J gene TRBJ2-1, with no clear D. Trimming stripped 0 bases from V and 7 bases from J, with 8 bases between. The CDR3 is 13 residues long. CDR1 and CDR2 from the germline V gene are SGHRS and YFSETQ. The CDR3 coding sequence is TGCGCCAGCAGCTTGGTCACAGATAATGAGCAGTTCTTC. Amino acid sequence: CASSLVTDNEQFF.